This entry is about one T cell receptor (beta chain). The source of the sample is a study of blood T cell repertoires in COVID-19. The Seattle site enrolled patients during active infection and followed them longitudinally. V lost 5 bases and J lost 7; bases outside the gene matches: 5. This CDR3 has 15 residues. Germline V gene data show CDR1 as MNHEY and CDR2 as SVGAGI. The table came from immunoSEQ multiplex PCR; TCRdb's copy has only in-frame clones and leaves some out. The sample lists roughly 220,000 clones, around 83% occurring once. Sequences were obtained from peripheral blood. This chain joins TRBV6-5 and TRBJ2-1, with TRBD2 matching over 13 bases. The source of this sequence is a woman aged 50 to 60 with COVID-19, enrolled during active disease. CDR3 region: CASSPLAGGRNEQFF. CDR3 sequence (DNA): TGTGCCAGCAGTCCACTAGCGGGGGGGCGAAATGAGCAGTTCTTC.